This T cell receptor (beta chain) was captured in a study of blood T cell repertoires in COVID-19. About the study: In each case, the material was cDNA or gDNA derived from T cells, B-cell-depleted T cells, or PBMCs.

Germline CDR1 SGHVS, CDR2 FNYEAQ. The CDR3 spans 17 residues. The trim removed 2 bases at V and 0 bases at J, leaving 5 bases unmatched. Methods used by the authors: Reference gene primer amplification gave estimated nucleated cell counts. Clones were sequenced by immunoSEQ multiplex PCR, and TCRdb holds only the in-frame ones, with some missing. V, J and clone size derive from that table, while D and trimming were established from the DNA sequence. Among 60,000 to 70,000 clones, 80% to 90% were seen once, and the ten largest hold 1.4%. The sequence came from a woman in her sixties with acute or convalescent COVID-19. Sequenced: peripheral blood. This chain uses TRBV7-6 with TRBJ2-5, with TRBD2 matching over 11 bases. CDR3 in amino acids: CASSLPSGLADQETQYF. CDR3 nucleotides: TGTGCCAGCAGCTTACCCTCGGGACTAGCGGACCAAGAGACCCAGTACTTC.